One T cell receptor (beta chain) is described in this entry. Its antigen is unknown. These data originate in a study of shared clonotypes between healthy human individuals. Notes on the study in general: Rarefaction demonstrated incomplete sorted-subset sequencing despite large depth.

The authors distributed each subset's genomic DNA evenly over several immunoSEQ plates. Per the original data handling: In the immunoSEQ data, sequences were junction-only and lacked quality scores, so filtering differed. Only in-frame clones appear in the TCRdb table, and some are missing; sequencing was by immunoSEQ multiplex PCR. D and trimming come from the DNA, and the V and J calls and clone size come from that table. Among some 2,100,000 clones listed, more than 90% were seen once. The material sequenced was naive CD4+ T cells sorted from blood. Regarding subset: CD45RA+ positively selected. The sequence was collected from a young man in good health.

DNA for the CDR3: TGTGCCAGCAGCGCCCAGGGACAGACCTACAATGAGCAGTTCTTC. Translated, it gives CASSAQGQTYNEQFF. The V call is TRBV2, the J call TRBJ2-1, with 7 bases aligning to TRBD1. Germline trimming cut 6 bases from V and 2 bases from J; bases unmatched to any gene: 7. The CDR3 has 15 amino acids. The germline gives CDR1 SNHLY, CDR2 FYNNEI.